This TCR beta chain was sequenced during a study of response to subunit inactivated influenza vaccine. TCRdb ran MiXCR on the RT-PCR reads and lists one entry per CDR3 protein. The repertoire has 600,000 to 850,000 distinct CDR3 sequences, roughly 15% of them found once; the top ten carry 6% to 9.5%. Sequences were derived from PBMCs from blood, sampled around 14 days before vaccination. This sequence was found in a man in his forties or fifties who received an inactivated influenza vaccine.

DNA for the CDR3: TGTGCCAGCAGTCGACGACCCCGGGACAGCGCAATAAGACACTCCTACGAGCAGTACTTC. Amino acid sequence: CASSRRPRDSAIRHSYEQYF. This rearrangement joins TRBV6-4 to TRBJ2-7; 7 nucleotides align to TRBD1. CDR1 and CDR2 (germline): MRHNA, SNTAGT. The V gene end was trimmed by 5 bases and the J gene end by 0 bases; junction bases not matched to a gene: 22. This CDR3 has 20 residues.